A single sample gave rise to the 11 T cell receptor beta chains below, sequenced in a study of CD8 T cells in Susac syndrome. With random hexamers, reverse transcription was performed on about 0.5 to 1 ug of RNA. TCRdb called the immunoSEQ multiplex PCR reads again in MiXCR, with one record for every CDR3 protein. The sample records around 280,000 distinct CDR3 sequences, around 84% being singletons. The sample consisted of CD8+ T cells from PBMCs. The source of these receptors is a human donor with multiple sclerosis.

The CDR3 region is CASGLAGDYEQYF. CDR3 sequence (DNA): TGTGCCAGCGGACTAGCGGGTGACTACGAGCAGTACTTC. The chain combines TRBV27 with TRBJ2-7; TRBD2 aligns across 11 bases. The CDR3 totals 13 residues. With V trimmed by 8 bases and J by 3 bases, 3 bases remained unmatched. CDR1 MNHEY and CDR2 SMNVEV come from the germline V gene (reference sequence).

The chain uses TRBV9 and TRBJ2-6; 8 nucleotides agree with TRBD1. CDR3 length: 17 residues. Germline CDR1 SGDLS, CDR2 YYNGEE. The trim removed 3 bases at V and 4 bases at J, leaving 9 bases unmatched. For the CDR3, the DNA is TGTGCCAGCAGCGCATCTAAGACAGGGGCCGGGGCCAACGTCCTGACTTTC. Residues: CASSASKTGAGANVLTF.

J is TRBJ2-7 and V is TRBV30, with TRBD2 as a possible D gene (6 bases). This CDR3 has 16 residues. From germline, CDR1 is GTSNPN and CDR2 SVGIG (reference sequence). The germline V and J ends were trimmed by 0 bases and 3 bases, with 18 bases remaining between them. This chain's CDR3 is CAWSVRGVGGIYEQYF. The CDR3 nucleotides read TGTGCCTGGAGTGTACGAGGTGTGGGAGGCATCTACGAGCAGTACTTC.

This clonotype turned up a few times. The chain has TRBV10-3 and TRBJ2-6; the D gene is possibly TRBD1 (6 bases). V was cut by 4 bases and J by 4 bases, with 26 bases left in between. The CDR3 has 20 residues. Per germline, CDR1 ENHRY and CDR2 SYGVKD. The DNA of the CDR3 is TGTGCCATCAGTGCGCACACAAAGACAGGCCTTGATGGGGGGGCCAACGTCCTGACTTTC. Its translation: CAISAHTKTGLDGGANVLTF.

On this clonotype: The junction departs from the called germline gene at one end, perhaps through a read error. The rearrangement links TRBV27 to TRBJ2-2; 11 bases match TRBD2. In germline, CDR1 is MNHEY, CDR2 SMNVEV (reference sequence). The CDR3 is made up of 17 amino acids. CDR3 protein: CASSPLAGGPKTGELFF. The CDR3, as DNA: TGTGCCAGCAGTCCTTTAGCGGGAGGGCCGAAAACCGGGGAGCTGTTTTTT.

The chain carries TRBV5-1 and TRBJ2-3; D gene uncertain. Germline assignment: CDR1 SGHRS and CDR2 YFSETQ. Trimming stripped 4 bases from V and 1 base from J, with 10 bases between. This CDR3 comprises 14 residues. The CDR3 nucleotides read TGCGCCAGCAGCGAGGACGGTCGCACAGATACGCAGTATTTT. Translated, it gives CASSEDGRTDTQYF.

The V gene is TRBV19, the J gene TRBJ1-1, with D tentatively TRBD1 (5 bases). The V gene's germline CDR1 is LNHDA and CDR2 SQIVND (reference sequence). Trimming took off 5 bases at V and 5 bases at J, with 9 bases between the two ends. The CDR3 has 12 residues. The CDR3 loop is CASSWGDTEAFF. The CDR3 DNA sequence: TGTGCCAGTAGTTGGGGGGATACTGAAGCTTTCTTT.

V gene TRBV9 combines with J gene TRBJ2-1; a weak D match, TRBD2 (6 bases). This CDR3 is built from 13 residues. Germline assignment: CDR1 SGDLS and CDR2 YYNGEE. V dropped 0 bases and J dropped 8 bases, with 9 bases sitting between them. The CDR3 protein is CASSVVSGHEQFF. The CDR3 region has the DNA TGTGCCAGCAGCGTAGTGAGCGGGCATGAGCAGTTCTTC.

This clonotype was found once. The chain joins TRBV2 to TRBJ2-4; 7 bases are shared with TRBD1. V trimming: 5 bases; J trimming: 0 bases; junction bases outside the gene matches: 7. Germline V gives CDR1 SNHLY, CDR2 FYNNEI. The CDR3 is 16 amino acids. The DNA of the CDR3 is TGTGCCAGCAGTCAACGTAAGGGGGCAGCCAAAAACATTCAGTACTTC. Its translation is CASSQRKGAAKNIQYF.

V and J are TRBV29-1 and TRBJ2-7; 13 nucleotides agree with TRBD2. The germline V gene encodes CDR1 SQVTM and CDR2 ANQGSEA. This CDR3 spans 12 amino acids. V was clipped by 7 bases and J by 6 bases; unmatched bases: 3. CDR3 loop: CSGTSGSGEQYF. The CDR3 DNA reads TGCAGCGGGACTAGCGGGAGCGGCGAGCAGTACTTC.

The CDR3 DNA is TGTGCCAGCAGCGTGAAAGGACTAGCGGCCTACGAGCAGTACTTC. It codes for CASSVKGLAAYEQYF. The V gene is TRBV9, the J gene TRBJ2-7; TRBD2 matches at 10 bases. Germline assignment: CDR1 SGDLS and CDR2 YYNGEE. This CDR3 has 15 amino acids. V shed 2 bases, J shed 2 bases, and the junction held 4 bases outside the gene matches.